The rows below give T cell receptor beta chains drawn from one sample of a study of PD-1 blockade in classical Hodgkin lymphoma. Method: immunoSEQ multiplex PCR; TCRdb's copy keeps in-frame clones and lacks some. The sample includes 15,000 to 16,000 clones, over 70% seen only once; the top ten take roughly 34%. The sequences come from peripheral blood mononuclear cells (PBMCs), collected before the second cycle of nivolumab. These receptors all stem from a human donor with classical Hodgkin lymphoma. Both conserved end residues are part of each CDR3. The D gene is left open where the match is weak. Only part of the rows carry a size: once, few, many, or a class if the clone is expanded.

cdr3_nt: TGTGCCAGCAGTTACCCCCACGGCGGTACGCAGTATTTT
cdr3_aa: CASSYPHGGTQYF
v_call: TRBV6-5
d_call: NA
clone_size: NA
j_call: TRBJ2-3

cdr3_nt: TGCGCCAGCAGTGACTGGACAGATATCTACAATGAGCAGTTCTTC
cdr3_aa: CASSDWTDIYNEQFF
v_call: TRBV10-2
d_call: NA
clone_size: once
j_call: TRBJ2-1

cdr3_nt: TGTGCCAGCTCACCCACAAATAACTGGCACGAGCAGTACTTC
cdr3_aa: CASSPTNNWHEQYF
v_call: TRBV18
d_call: NA
clone_size: NA
j_call: TRBJ2-7

cdr3_nt: TGTGCCAGCAGTTCGGGACTACGAGCCAAAAACATTCAGTACTTC
cdr3_aa: CASSSGLRAKNIQYF
v_call: TRBV6-7
d_call: TRBD2
clone_size: NA
j_call: TRBJ2-4

cdr3_nt: TGTGCCAGCAGTGACAGGGACAGAGGGGGCTACACCTTC
cdr3_aa: CASSDRDRGGYTF
v_call: TRBV6-1
d_call: TRBD1
clone_size: NA
j_call: TRBJ1-2

cdr3_nt: TGTGCCAGCAGTGAAGACGACTATGGCTACACCTTC
cdr3_aa: CASSEDDYGYTF
v_call: TRBV7-9
d_call: NA
clone_size: NA
j_call: TRBJ1-2

cdr3_nt: TGTGCCAGTAGTCCCGGACTTAACTATGGCTACACCTTC
cdr3_aa: CASSPGLNYGYTF
v_call: TRBV19
d_call: NA
clone_size: NA
j_call: TRBJ1-2

cdr3_nt: TGTGCCGGCTTCCAGAGGGGTGGCTACACCTTC
cdr3_aa: CAGFQRGGYTF
v_call: TRBV28
d_call: NA
clone_size: NA
j_call: TRBJ1-2

cdr3_nt: TGTGCCAGCAGTTTAACGACAGCGGGTGAAAAACTGTTTTTT
cdr3_aa: CASSLTTAGEKLFF
v_call: TRBV27
d_call: NA
clone_size: NA
j_call: TRBJ1-4

cdr3_nt: TGTGCCAGCAACCGGGACAGGAGGGTAGAACCATATGGCTACACCTTC
cdr3_aa: CASNRDRRVEPYGYTF
v_call: TRBV28
d_call: TRBD1
clone_size: few
j_call: TRBJ1-2

cdr3_nt: TGTGCCAGCAGCCCGACTAGCGAGTACCAAGAGACCCAGTACTTC
cdr3_aa: CASSPTSEYQETQYF
v_call: TRBV9
d_call: TRBD2
clone_size: once
j_call: TRBJ2-5

cdr3_nt: TGTGCCAGTAGTATTGGAACGGGGCGGGTACTCACAGATACGCAGTATTTT
cdr3_aa: CASSIGTGRVLTDTQYF
v_call: TRBV19
d_call: NA
clone_size: few
j_call: TRBJ2-3

cdr3_nt: TGTGCCAGCAGTTCGCGTAGCGGGTCCCAGGGGGATACGCAGTATTTT
cdr3_aa: CASSSRSGSQGDTQYF
v_call: TRBV6-5
d_call: NA
clone_size: once
j_call: TRBJ2-3

cdr3_nt: TGCGCCAGCAGCTTACAGATCAATCAGCCCCAGCATTTT
cdr3_aa: CASSLQINQPQHF
v_call: TRBV10-2
d_call: NA
clone_size: few
j_call: TRBJ1-5

cdr3_nt: TGTGCCAGCAGTGAAGTCGCAGATATCTACGAGCAGTACTTC
cdr3_aa: CASSEVADIYEQYF
v_call: TRBV2
d_call: NA
clone_size: NA
j_call: TRBJ2-7

cdr3_nt: TGTGCCAGCAGTGAGATACCGAACACTGAAGCTTTCTTT
cdr3_aa: CASSEIPNTEAFF
v_call: TRBV6-4
d_call: NA
clone_size: few
j_call: TRBJ1-1

cdr3_nt: TGTGCCAGCAGCTTGAACAGGGAGCAGTACTTC
cdr3_aa: CASSLNREQYF
v_call: TRBV5-6
d_call: NA
clone_size: NA
j_call: TRBJ2-7

cdr3_nt: TGTGCCAGCAGCCTGAGTGCTCATCAGCCCCAGCATTTT
cdr3_aa: CASSLSAHQPQHF
v_call: TRBV5-5
d_call: NA
clone_size: NA
j_call: TRBJ1-5

cdr3_nt: TGCGCCAGCGAACTTAACAATGAGCAGTTCTTC
cdr3_aa: CASELNNEQFF
v_call: TRBV5-1
d_call: NA
clone_size: NA
j_call: TRBJ2-1

cdr3_nt: TGTGCCAGTAGTATAGTGGACAGCTCCTACGAGCAGTACTTC
cdr3_aa: CASSIVDSSYEQYF
v_call: TRBV19
d_call: NA
clone_size: NA
j_call: TRBJ2-7

cdr3_nt: TGTGCCAGCAGCTTGGACTCTGGGGAGCAGTACTTC
cdr3_aa: CASSLDSGEQYF
v_call: TRBV5-4
d_call: NA
clone_size: NA
j_call: TRBJ2-7

cdr3_nt: TGCGCCAGCAGCTGGGAATACAATGAGCAGTTCTTC
cdr3_aa: CASSWEYNEQFF
v_call: TRBV5-1
d_call: NA
clone_size: NA
j_call: TRBJ2-1

cdr3_nt: TGCGCCAGCAGCTTGGGAGCGTCTAGCGGGAGCTACAATGAGCAGTTCTTC
cdr3_aa: CASSLGASSGSYNEQFF
v_call: TRBV5-1
d_call: TRBD2
clone_size: NA
j_call: TRBJ2-1

cdr3_nt: TGCGCCAGCAGCGTCGGGAACACCGGGGAGCTGTTTTTT
cdr3_aa: CASSVGNTGELFF
v_call: TRBV5-1
d_call: NA
clone_size: NA
j_call: TRBJ2-2

cdr3_nt: TGTGCCAGCAGCCAAGATCTCGAGCGGGGGACCGGGGAGCTGTTTTTT
cdr3_aa: CASSQDLERGTGELFF
v_call: TRBV4-2
d_call: TRBD2
clone_size: NA
j_call: TRBJ2-2

cdr3_nt: TGTGCCAGCAGGGTAAACACTGAAGCTTTCTTT
cdr3_aa: CASRVNTEAFF
v_call: TRBV28
d_call: NA
clone_size: NA
j_call: TRBJ1-1

cdr3_nt: TGTGCCAGCAGCGTAGGTTTGACAGGGGACACCGGGGAGCTGTTTTTT
cdr3_aa: CASSVGLTGDTGELFF
v_call: TRBV9
d_call: TRBD1
clone_size: NA
j_call: TRBJ2-2

cdr3_nt: TGTGCCAGCAGTTTATTCGGACAGGGTGATCTTAACACTGAAGCTTTCTTT
cdr3_aa: CASSLFGQGDLNTEAFF
v_call: TRBV28
d_call: TRBD1
clone_size: few
j_call: TRBJ1-1

cdr3_nt: TGTGCCAGCAGTGAACGGGTTGACAGGATCTACAATGAGCAGTTCTTC
cdr3_aa: CASSERVDRIYNEQFF
v_call: TRBV6-1
d_call: NA
clone_size: NA
j_call: TRBJ2-1

cdr3_nt: TGTGCCAGCAGCTTCTACTCTGGGGCCAACGTCCTGACTTTC
cdr3_aa: CASSFYSGANVLTF
v_call: TRBV7-9
d_call: NA
clone_size: NA
j_call: TRBJ2-6

cdr3_nt: TGCGCCAGCAGCCAACCACCAGGGACCGCCGGGCGGGAGCAGTACTTC
cdr3_aa: CASSQPPGTAGREQYF
v_call: TRBV4-1
d_call: NA
clone_size: NA
j_call: TRBJ2-7

cdr3_nt: TGCGCCAGCAGCTTGTTCGACAGAACCTACGAGCAGTACTTC
cdr3_aa: CASSLFDRTYEQYF
v_call: TRBV5-1
d_call: NA
clone_size: few
j_call: TRBJ2-7

cdr3_nt: TGTGCCTGGAGTACCCCTCACGGGAGCCGAAATGAGCAGTTCTTC
cdr3_aa: CAWSTPHGSRNEQFF
v_call: TRBV30
d_call: NA
clone_size: NA
j_call: TRBJ2-1

cdr3_nt: TGCGCCAGCAGCGACTACAGGGGAAATTCACCCCTCCACTTT
cdr3_aa: CASSDYRGNSPLHF
v_call: TRBV5-1
d_call: TRBD1
clone_size: once
j_call: TRBJ1-6

cdr3_nt: TGTGCCAGCAGCTCCGGGACCAACTCGGGTGAGCAGTTCTTC
cdr3_aa: CASSSGTNSGEQFF
v_call: TRBV27
d_call: NA
clone_size: NA
j_call: TRBJ2-1

cdr3_nt: TGCGCCAGCAGCTGGGGTAGGACTAGCGGGAGAGGAGATACGCAGTATTTT
cdr3_aa: CASSWGRTSGRGDTQYF
v_call: TRBV5-1
d_call: TRBD2
clone_size: once
j_call: TRBJ2-3

cdr3_nt: TGCGCTATAGCGGGGGCTTCCTACGAGCAGTACTTC
cdr3_aa: CAIAGASYEQYF
v_call: TRBV12-5
d_call: TRBD2
clone_size: once
j_call: TRBJ2-7

cdr3_nt: TGTGCCAGCTCACAAAATGATCAGCCCCAGCATTTT
cdr3_aa: CASSQNDQPQHF
v_call: TRBV18
d_call: NA
clone_size: NA
j_call: TRBJ1-5

cdr3_nt: TGTGCCAGCAGCTTATGGGGACTAGCGGGGGGGCCGAAGACCCAGTACTTC
cdr3_aa: CASSLWGLAGGPKTQYF
v_call: TRBV11-2
d_call: TRBD2
clone_size: few
j_call: TRBJ2-5

cdr3_nt: TGTGCCAGCTCACCAGGGGGCTACGAGCAGTACTTC
cdr3_aa: CASSPGGYEQYF
v_call: TRBV18
d_call: NA
clone_size: NA
j_call: TRBJ2-7

cdr3_nt: TGCGCCAGCAGCATAACCGGGACAGGGAATTTGGACACCGGGGAGCTGTTTTTT
cdr3_aa: CASSITGTGNLDTGELFF
v_call: TRBV5-1
d_call: TRBD1
clone_size: NA
j_call: TRBJ2-2

cdr3_nt: TGCGCCAGCAGCTCTACCGGGACAGGGAGTCTATATGGCTACACCTTC
cdr3_aa: CASSSTGTGSLYGYTF
v_call: TRBV5-1
d_call: TRBD1
clone_size: NA
j_call: TRBJ1-2

cdr3_nt: TGTGCCAGCAGCTCCGACAGGGACCACAGACTCTCCTATAATTCACCCCTCCACTTT
cdr3_aa: CASSSDRDHRLSYNSPLHF
v_call: TRBV7-9
d_call: TRBD1
clone_size: NA
j_call: TRBJ1-6

cdr3_nt: TGCGCCAGCAGCCCGGACGGCAGGGGGAACTCACCCCTCCACTTT
cdr3_aa: CASSPDGRGNSPLHF
v_call: TRBV5-1
d_call: TRBD1
clone_size: NA
j_call: TRBJ1-6

cdr3_nt: TGTGCCAGCAGCAACGGGGTTAGCTATAATTCACCCCTCCACTTT
cdr3_aa: CASSNGVSYNSPLHF
v_call: TRBV9
d_call: NA
clone_size: NA
j_call: TRBJ1-6

cdr3_nt: TGTGCCAGCAGCCAACAGGGTATTATAGCTAATGAAAAACTGTTTTTT
cdr3_aa: CASSQQGIIANEKLFF
v_call: TRBV7-8
d_call: NA
clone_size: few
j_call: TRBJ1-4

cdr3_nt: TGTGCCAGCATTTCCCTGGGTAGCACAGATACGCAGTATTTT
cdr3_aa: CASISLGSTDTQYF
v_call: TRBV6-1
d_call: NA
clone_size: NA
j_call: TRBJ2-3

cdr3_nt: TGTGCCAGCTCGCTCCTAGCGGGAGCCTACGAGCAGTACTTC
cdr3_aa: CASSLLAGAYEQYF
v_call: TRBV18
d_call: TRBD2
clone_size: NA
j_call: TRBJ2-7

cdr3_nt: TGTGCCTGGAGCTTTGACAGGGTAGTTTATGGCTACACCTTC
cdr3_aa: CAWSFDRVVYGYTF
v_call: TRBV30
d_call: TRBD1
clone_size: NA
j_call: TRBJ1-2

cdr3_nt: TGCGCCAGCAGCAGGGAAGCGGATTCACCCCTCCACTTT
cdr3_aa: CASSREADSPLHF
v_call: TRBV10-2
d_call: NA
clone_size: NA
j_call: TRBJ1-6